The 2 T cell receptor beta chains listed next were all sequenced from one sample in a study of cytomegalovirus exposure and HLA in healthy donors. Primers for the PCR totalled 60 Vbeta and 13 Jbeta. Sequenced by immunoSEQ multiplex PCR; TCRdb stores in-frame clones only, minus some. The repertoire holds tens of thousands of clones, with just under 80% as singletons. The sequencing input was PBMCs. All receptors come from a woman in her 40s in good health and CMV-seropositive.

Concerning this clone itself: Other DNA sequences within the sample encode an identical CDR3. The chain is built from TRBV27 and TRBJ1-3; perhaps TRBD1 as D (5 bases). Trimming cost V 6 bases and J 0 bases, with 15 bases left between them. Germline assignment: CDR1 MNHEY and CDR2 SMNVEV (reference sequence). This CDR3 comprises 16 residues. The DNA of the CDR3 is TGTGCCAGCAGACGATTCACAGGTTACTCTGGAAACACCATATATTTT. Protein product: CASRRFTGYSGNTIYF.

This chain joins TRBV4-2 and TRBJ2-1, with TRBD2 matching 12 bases. Unmatched junction bases numbered 3, after V lost 2 bases and J lost 4 bases. The CDR3 loop spans 16 amino acids. CDR1 is LGHNA, CDR2 YNFKEQ, per germline. CDR3 nucleotides: TGTGCCAGCAGCCAACGTACTAGCGGGGGGTACAATGAGCAGTTCTTC. This encodes CASSQRTSGGYNEQFF.